These T cell receptor beta chains were read from a single sample in a study of cytomegalovirus exposure and HLA in healthy donors. Some clones are missing from TCRdb's copy, which holds only in-frame ones; the method was immunoSEQ multiplex PCR. The table records 150,000 or so clones, about three quarters of them present only once. Sequencing was carried out using PBMCs. These receptors originate from a woman in her forties in good health and CMV-seronegative. The conserved cysteine and the conserved F or W are not part of the CDR3 here.

j_call v_call cdr3_aa
TRBJ2-1 TRBV13 ASSLGDRGKTF
TRBJ2-2 TRBV6-1 ASSLTTENTGELF
TRBJ2-3 TRBV5-4 ASSSGQGTDTQY
TRBJ1-4 TRBV5-1 ASSPQGALSNEKLF
NA TRBV5-8 ASSPSGSYEQY
TRBJ2-5 TRBV28 ASSALGGGVKETQY
TRBJ2-7 TRBV2 ASSESGLPRYEQY
TRBJ1-5 TRBV7-6 ASSLGAGTGPQH
TRBJ2-7 TRBV7-9 ASSLDTDRVAYEQY
TRBJ1-2 TRBV29-1 SVTGNRGYT
TRBJ2-1 TRBV2 ASSEAQGTGYNEQF
TRBJ2-5 TRBV7-9 ASTLQAGEETQY
TRBJ2-5 TRBV7-9 ASSFAVPETQY
TRBJ2-3 TRBV5-3 ARSLPVLGLSDTQY
TRBJ2-7 TRBV27 ASSTGTSYEQY
TRBJ2-2 TRBV2 ASRGGSGTGELF
TRBJ1-2 TRBV19 ASTPRNYGYT
TRBJ1-1 TRBV6-5 ASSYGQWDTEAF
TRBJ2-7 TRBV7-2 ASSFSGSSYEQY
TRBJ1-1 TRBV7-9 ASSLLQGGRTEAF
TRBJ2-1 TRBV11-3 ASSLGEGGPSYNEQF
TRBJ2-1 TRBV6-5 ASSYDWAGIGNEQF
TRBJ2-3 TRBV5-4 ASSPKDRVGTDTQY
TRBJ2-1 TRBV20-1 SAGRGLEQF
TRBJ2-7 TRBV6-5 ASSYSDGRASEQY
TRBJ2-3 TRBV5-1 ASSLDSATDTQY
TRBJ1-2 TRBV21-1 ASSTQGARGRVGYT
TRBJ1-2 TRBV21-1 ASKGSGYYGYT
TRBJ1-1 TRBV5-1 ASRSGTGLEAF
TRBJ1-4 TRBV28 ASGYSATNEKLF
TRBJ2-7 TRBV19 ASTDPGQIDEQY
TRBJ2-7 TRBV5-1 ASSDGQGFHEQY
TRBJ2-7 TRBV19 ASSIQGYEQY
TRBJ2-3 TRBV4-2 ASSQVKTGGGTSTDTQY
TRBJ1-2 TRBV19 ASSIDRGSNGYT
TRBJ2-1 TRBV10-2 ASRTGGLDEQF
TRBJ1-5 TRBV27 ASRPPTGVGSNQPQH
TRBJ2-2 TRBV9 ASSVYSGELF
TRBJ2-4 TRBV5-1 ASSLVGQGVAKNIQY
TRBJ1-2 TRBV18 ASSPAAAPNYGYT
TRBJ1-2 TRBV5-1 ASSPRGGNNYGYT
TRBJ1-1 TRBV7-9 ASSLVSTEAF
TRBJ2-3 TRBV27 ASSLIGQGLRTDTQY
TRBJ2-7 TRBV11-3 ASSAYRQGNYEQY
TRBJ1-3 TRBV4-1 ASSPGGGARSGNTIY
TRBJ1-3 TRBV2 ASREGQGKGNTIY
TRBJ2-7 TRBV19 ATEEARGKQY
TRBJ1-3 TRBV2 ASSSEDSSVDTIY
TRBJ1-4 TRBV15 ATSRDGAGGDNEKLF
TRBJ2-7 TRBV9 ASSVGGEEYEQY
TRBJ1-1 TRBV29-1 SGEGEQGRIEAF
TRBJ2-1 TRBV10-3 ASKREGVDNEQF
TRBJ2-3 TRBV19 ASSTPGQGEDTQY
TRBJ1-6 TRBV6-5 ASSQGQENSPLH